The 23 T cell receptor beta chains below were found in one sample sequenced in a study of CD8+CD57+ T cells in acquired aplastic anemia. Patients chosen for sequencing had CD8+CD57+ cells that had expanded, as shown by flow cytometry. CDR3 and TCR beta VDJ profiling relied on a genomic DNA template. One entry per CDR3 protein, called by TCRdb with MiXCR from the reads. This table has 150,000 or so distinct CDR3 sequences, roughly 49% appearing once. Sample: sorted CD4+, CD8+, or CD8+CD57+ T cells (not recorded which) from PBMCs. Source of these receptors: a human donor with aplastic anemia.

This clonotype has a count of ten or more. The rearrangement joins TRBV5-1 to TRBJ2-7; 7 positions agree with TRBD1. Germline CDR1 is SGHRS and CDR2 is YFSETQ. The CDR3 loop spans 16 amino acids. J gave up 5 bases and V 3 bases, and 14 bases lay outside the gene matches. The CDR3 here is CASSSTGPTTGDEQYF. Here the CDR3 DNA reads TGCGCCAGCAGCTCAACAGGCCCCACTACAGGGGACGAGCAGTACTTC.

This chain links TRBV29-1 with TRBJ2-5, with D perhaps TRBD2 (5 bases). The germline CDR1 and CDR2 sequences are SQVTM and ANQGSEA. The CDR3 is 12 residues long. V lost 7 bases, J lost 3 bases, and 12 bases lay in between. CDR3 coding DNA: TGCAGCGCTCGCGAGAGGGAAGAGACCCAGTACTTC. This encodes CSAREREETQYF.

V gene TRBV10-3 combines with J gene TRBJ1-2; no definite D call. The V end was cut by 0 bases, the J end by 8 bases, with 22 bases between. CDR3 size: 17 residues. Per germline, CDR1 ENHRY and CDR2 SYGVKD. DNA of the CDR3: TGTGCCATCAGTGAGTCGATAAACGACCTTGACGGGAAAGGCTACACCTTC. Residues: CAISESINDLDGKGYTF.

The rearrangement uses TRBV27 and TRBJ2-7; D is ambiguous. Trimming stripped 6 bases from V and 4 bases from J, with 28 bases between. Germline assignment: CDR1 MNHEY and CDR2 SMNVEV (reference sequence). The CDR3 totals 18 residues. The CDR3 spells CASRRWGTDSLLDYEQYF. The CDR3 DNA sequence: TGTGCCAGCAGGCGCTGGGGAACTGACTCTCTTCTGGATTACGAGCAGTACTTC.

This clonotype has ten or more counts. The chain uses TRBV4-1 and TRBJ1-2; D not resolved. Germline CDR1 MGHRA, CDR2 YSYEKL. The CDR3 is 14 residues long. Deletions cut 0 bases from V and 2 bases from J, with 7 bases between. CDR3 nucleotide sequence: TGCGCCAGCAGCCAAGAAAGAGGGAACTATGGCTACACCTTC. The encoded protein is CASSQERGNYGYTF.

The chain uses TRBV19 and TRBJ2-7; 10 bases are a match to TRBD2. With V trimmed by 4 bases and J by 2 bases, 5 bases remained unmatched. The germline CDR1 and CDR2 sequences are LNHDA and SQIVND (reference sequence). The CDR3 length is 15 residues. The CDR3 sequence is CASSSLAGVPYEQYF. In DNA, the CDR3 is TGTGCCAGTAGTAGTCTAGCGGGAGTCCCCTACGAGCAGTACTTC. Full variable domain (outside the CDR3, taken from reference TRBV19 and TRBJ2-7): DGGITQSPKYLFRKEGQNVTLSCEQNLNHDAMYWYRQDPGQGLRLIYYSQIVNDFQKGDIAEGYSVSREKKESFPLTVTSAQKNPTAFYLCASSSLAGVPYEQYFGPGTRLTVT.

This rearrangement joins TRBV10-3 to TRBJ2-3; no clear D. Germline loops: CDR1 ENHRY, CDR2 SYGVKD. V gave up 10 bases and J gave up 6 bases, with 20 bases separating them. CDR3 size: 14 residues. The CDR3 loop reads CASRRITTRDTQYF. DNA for the CDR3: TGTGCCAGCAGACGAATCACGACGAGGGATACGCAGTATTTT.

This clonotype was observed many times. V is TRBV7-9 and J is TRBJ2-3, with 12 bases fitting TRBD2. V shed 2 bases, J shed 3 bases, and the junction held 3 bases outside the gene matches. Per germline, CDR1 SEHNR and CDR2 FQNEAQ (reference sequence). This CDR3 has 16 residues. CDR3 DNA sequence: TGTGCCAGCAGCTTAAGAACTAGCGGGGGGACAGATACGCAGTATTTT. This gives the protein CASSLRTSGGTDTQYF.

This chain links TRBV7-9 with TRBJ1-2; unclear D gene. The CDR3 consists of 15 residues. Trimming cost V 5 bases and J 1 base, with 14 bases left between them. The germline V gene has CDR1 SEHNR and CDR2 FQNEAQ (reference sequence). CDR3 bases: TGTGCCAGCAGCCTAACCCCAGCTATTAACTATGGCTACACCTTC. It translates to CASSLTPAINYGYTF.

Notes on this clonotype: At one boundary the junction diverges from the germline segment, which might be a read error. This chain joins TRBV15 and TRBJ1-6; a weak D match, TRBD1 (5 bases). Germline CDR1 LNHNV, CDR2 YYDKDF (reference sequence). The CDR3 spans 15 residues. The CDR3 DNA reads TGTGCCACCAGCAGAGATAGTGGGGGTCTCTCACCACTCCACTTT. Residues: CATSRDSGGLSPLHF.

This clonotype was found many times. The chain combines TRBV6-1 with TRBJ2-2; a possible D gene is TRBD2 (6 bases). Between the trimmed V and J ends, which lost 6 bases and 6 bases, there was a span of 8 bases. Germline V CDR1 and CDR2: MNHNS, SASEGT. The CDR3 contains 12 residues. For the CDR3, the DNA is TGTGCCAGCAGCCGGGGGTCCGGGGAGCTGTTTTTT. Translation: CASSRGSGELFF.

This clonotype was seen more than once but under ten times. A much bigger clone sits one base away, suggesting this may be a read error. The chain has TRBV9 and TRBJ1-1; TRBD1 is a possible D gene (5 bases). CDR1 SGDLS and CDR2 YYNGEE come from the germline V gene. The length of the CDR3 is 13 residues. V was pared by 0 bases and J by 7 bases, with 10 bases between. For the CDR3, the DNA is TGTGCCAGCAGCGTAGCGGGGCCCGGTGAAGCTTTCTTT. Protein product: CASSVAGPGEAFF.

The CDR3 nucleotides are TGTGCCAGCAGCTCCCGGACTAGCGGGAGTCCCAATGAGCAGTTCTTC. Translating it yields CASSSRTSGSPNEQFF. The chain carries TRBV11-2 and TRBJ2-1; 13 positions agree with TRBD2. Germline lookup yields CDR1 SGHAT and CDR2 FQNNGV. This CDR3 has 16 residues. Unmatched junction bases numbered 6, after V lost 4 bases and J lost 6 bases.

This clonotype was seen repeatedly, ten times or more. This chain links TRBV24-1 with TRBJ1-2; D gene uncertain. The CDR3 covers 13 residues. CDR1 is KGHDR and CDR2 is SFDVKD in the germline V gene. The V end was cut by 2 bases, the J end by 4 bases, with 7 bases between. The CDR3 DNA reads as TGTGCCACCAGTGATTCCGATTTCTATGGCTACACCTTC. Protein sequence: CATSDSDFYGYTF.

The V call is TRBV15, the J call TRBJ2-7, with 7 bases identical to TRBD1. The CDR3 loop spans 15 amino acids. The germline CDR1 and CDR2 sequences are LNHNV and YYDKDF (reference sequence). The V gene end was trimmed by 0 bases and the J gene end by 6 bases; junction bases not matched to a gene: 8. Written as DNA, the CDR3 is TGTGCCACCAGCAGAGAGGTCACAGGGGATTTCGAGCAGTACTTC. Translating it yields CATSREVTGDFEQYF.

V gene TRBV10-3 combines with J gene TRBJ2-1; 13 bases match TRBD2. Per germline, CDR1 ENHRY and CDR2 SYGVKD. Losses at the gene ends were 11 bases for V and 2 bases for J; bases not matched to a gene: 15. The CDR3 loop spans 18 amino acids. Here the CDR3 reads CALATGTSGVSPYNEQFF. For the CDR3, the DNA is TGTGCCCTCGCAACCGGGACTAGCGGGGTTTCTCCCTACAATGAGCAGTTCTTC.

V usage is TRBV20-1 and J usage is TRBJ2-1; the match to TRBD2 covers 9 bases. The CDR3 totals 16 residues. Germline V lookup: CDR1 DFQATT, CDR2 SNEGSKA (reference sequence). With 1 base clipped from V and 1 base from J, the junction kept 5 bases outside the gene matches. CDR3 coding DNA: TGCAGTGCTAGAGCTAGCGGGGCGCGATCCTACAATGAGCAGTTCTTC. Its protein is CSARASGARSYNEQFF.

The gene calls are TRBV2 and TRBJ1-1, with 8 bases that match TRBD1. Unmatched junction bases numbered 5, after V lost 4 bases and J lost 4 bases. This CDR3 comprises 14 residues. Per the germline V gene, CDR1 is SNHLY and CDR2 is FYNNEI. The DNA for the CDR3 is TGTGCCAGCAGTGCGGCAGGGGGCGGCACTGAAGCTTTCTTT. Translating gives CASSAAGGGTEAFF. The variable domain in full, completed from reference TRBV2 and TRBJ1-1, reads EPEVTQTPSHQVTQMGQEVILRCVPISNHLYFYWYRQILGQKVEFLVSFYNNEISEKSEIFDDQFSVERPDGSNFTLKIRSTKLEDSAMYFCASSAAGGGTEAFFGQGTRLTVV.

V is TRBV20-1 and J is TRBJ2-3; 9 nucleotides line up with TRBD1. Trimming took 6 bases from V and 8 from J; bases not matched to a gene: 15. CDR3 length equals 15 residues. From germline, CDR1 is DFQATT and CDR2 SNEGSKA (reference sequence). This CDR3 reads CSAPRPGQGRGTQYF. The CDR3 nucleotides read TGCAGTGCCCCACGCCCGGGACAGGGACGCGGTACGCAGTATTTT.

At least ten counts were recorded for this clonotype. The chain uses TRBV11-1 and TRBJ2-1; D tentatively reads TRBD1 or TRBD2 (6 bases each). Trimming stripped 1 base from V and 9 bases from J, with 16 bases between. The CDR3 is 15 amino acids. Germline V gene lookup returns CDR1 SGHAT and CDR2 FQDESV (reference sequence). The DNA of the CDR3 is TGTGCCAGCAGCTTAGGGAGGACGGGGGCCTTTGAGCAGTTCTTC. This codes for CASSLGRTGAFEQFF.

The chain links TRBV6-1 to TRBJ2-5; 7 bases match TRBD1. Germline V gene sequence: CDR1 MNHNS, CDR2 SASEGT. With V trimmed by 2 bases and J by 4 bases, 16 bases remained unmatched. The CDR3 sequence is 18 residues long. For the CDR3, the DNA is TGTGCCAGCAGTGAAACGGTGGTTGGCAGGGGGATATCAGAGACCCAGTACTTC. Translated, it gives CASSETVVGRGISETQYF.

This clonotype was recorded at least ten times. V usage is TRBV27 and J usage is TRBJ2-7, with 8 bases aligning to TRBD1. Per the germline V gene, CDR1 is MNHEY and CDR2 is SMNVEV (reference sequence). Trimming removed 5 bases from V and 6 bases from J; junction bases left unmatched: 18. This CDR3 comprises 17 residues. The DNA for the CDR3 is TGTGCCAGCAGTCACAAGTCTGACCGGGACAGGTCCGTCGAGCAGTACTTC. Protein sequence: CASSHKSDRDRSVEQYF.

The chain has TRBV7-8 and TRBJ1-6; a weak D match, TRBD1 (5 bases). V dropped 1 base and J dropped 9 bases, with 13 bases sitting between them. The germline gives CDR1 SGHVS, CDR2 FQNEAQ. The CDR3 extends over 15 amino acids. In nucleotides, the CDR3 is TGTGCCAGCAGCTTAGGTCAGGGAATGCGTTCACCCCTCCACTTT. Amino acids: CASSLGQGMRSPLHF.